This is a list of T cell receptor beta chains from one sample in a study of blood T cell repertoires in COVID-19. The assay was immunoSEQ multiplex PCR, and TCRdb's table has in-frame clones only and misses some. The table has 200,000 or so clones, more than 80% seen once. What was sequenced was peripheral blood. These receptors were taken from a woman of 80 years or more with COVID-19, enrolled during active disease. Each CDR3 is given with its conserved first and last residue. D genes are given only for firm matches. Part of the rows lack a size; the others show once, few, many or a class for expanded clones.

D gene	V gene	clone size	J gene	CDR3 DNA	CDR3 protein
TRBD1	TRBV5-6	.	TRBJ2-7	TGTGCCAGCAGCCCCGATCCCACAGGGGGCAAGTACGAGCAGTACTTC	CASSPDPTGGKYEQYF
.	TRBV29-1	.	TRBJ1-2	TGCAGCGTTGAGGCACAGCGGGGCTATGGCTACACCTTC	CSVEAQRGYGYTF
.	TRBV7-8	.	TRBJ2-1	TGTGCCAGCAGCTTTTCAGGGGGGACCTACAATGAGCAGTTCTTC	CASSFSGGTYNEQFF
TRBD2	TRBV24-1	.	TRBJ2-3	TGTGCCACCAGTGATGCCGGGACTAGCGGCACAGATACGCAGTATTTT	CATSDAGTSGTDTQYF
TRBD1	TRBV6-2/TRBV6-3	.	TRBJ1-2	TGTGCCAGCAGTTTTGGACAGGGAGGCGGCTACACCTTC	CASSFGQGGGYTF
.	TRBV7-9	.	TRBJ2-7	TGTGCCAGCAGCCCTGGGTCTCCGCCAGGGCAGTACTTC	CASSPGSPPGQYF
TRBD2	TRBV9	.	TRBJ2-3	TGTGCCAGCAGCGCGCGGGGGAGCACAGATACGCAGTATTTT	CASSARGSTDTQYF
TRBD1	TRBV4-1	.	TRBJ2-7	TGCGCCAGCAGTTGGGGACAGGGGAGTAGGTACGAGCAGTACTTC	CASSWGQGSRYEQYF
TRBD1	TRBV12-3/TRBV12-4	.	TRBJ2-7	TGTGCCAGCAGTTTAGCGGGGACAGGAGAGCAGTACTTC	CASSLAGTGEQYF
.	TRBV28	.	TRBJ2-1	TGTGCCAGCAGTTTCGCTAGCTCCTACAATGAGCAGTTCTTC	CASSFASSYNEQFF
TRBD1	TRBV7-2	.	TRBJ1-2	TGTGCCAGCAGCCCGGGACAGAGCTATGGCTACACCTTC	CASSPGQSYGYTF
TRBD2	TRBV11-2	.	TRBJ2-1	TGTGCCAGCAGCAGTGGACTAGCGGAGCTCTCCTACAATGAGCAGTTCTTC	CASSSGLAELSYNEQFF
.	TRBV7-6	.	TRBJ2-5	TGTGCCAGCAGCGACACAGGGGGGGGAGAGACCCAGTACTTC	CASSDTGGGETQYF
TRBD1	TRBV5-5	once	TRBJ1-5	TGTGCCAGCAGCTTGGACAGGGGGCTATATCAGCCCCAGCATTTT	CASSLDRGLYQPQHF
.	TRBV4-1	.	TRBJ1-2	TGCGCCAGCAGCCAAGATAGTGGACAGTGGCCGATGCGCGAAGGCTACACCTTC	CASSQDSGQWPMREGYTF
.	TRBV14	.	TRBJ2-7	TGTGCCAGCAGCCCACAGGGCTCTCTCAGCTCCTACGAGCAGTACTTC	CASSPQGSLSSYEQYF
.	TRBV30	.	TRBJ1-1	TGTGCCTGGAGTCTGGCAGACACTGAAGCTTTCTTT	CAWSLADTEAFF
.	TRBV5-6	.	TRBJ2-5	TGTGCCAGCAGCTTGGGGAGGTCGGCCCAAGAGACCCAGTACTTC	CASSLGRSAQETQYF
.	TRBV15	.	TRBJ1-5	TGTGCCACCAGCAGGGACAGAGGGGCCACTCAGCCCCAGCATTTT	CATSRDRGATQPQHF
TRBD1	TRBV14	.	TRBJ2-7	TGTGCCAGCAGCCCGACAGGGGATCACGAGCAGTACTTC	CASSPTGDHEQYF
TRBD2	TRBV6-1	.	TRBJ2-1	TGTGCCAGCAGTGATAATAGCGGGAATGAGCAGTTCTTC	CASSDNSGNEQFF
.	TRBV27	medium-sized	TRBJ2-3	TGTGCCAGCAGTTTAGCCCGAGGCAAAGGCACAGATACGCAGTATTTT	CASSLARGKGTDTQYF
.	TRBV5-1	few	TRBJ1-1	TGCGCCAGCAGATCCCAGGGCGCTAACACTGAAGCTTTCTTT	CASRSQGANTEAFF
TRBD2	TRBV7-2	.	TRBJ2-1	TGTGCCAGCAGCTTGGCCCCGGGACTAGCGGGGGTTGGTGAGCAGTTCTTC	CASSLAPGLAGVGEQFF
.	TRBV7-8	once	TRBJ1-1	TGTGCCAGCAGCTTAGAAGTCGGAGGGGATTTGAACACTGAAGCTTTCTTT	CASSLEVGGDLNTEAFF
TRBD1	TRBV19	.	TRBJ2-5	TGTGCCAGTAGTATCAGTGGACAGGGAGGCGAGACCCAGTACTTC	CASSISGQGGETQYF
.	TRBV11-2	.	TRBJ1-2	TGTGCCAGCAGCTTAGGTACTTTCTATGGCTACACCTTC	CASSLGTFYGYTF
.	TRBV7-9	.	TRBJ2-3	TGTGCCAGCAGCCCGGGGGACAGAGATACGCAGTATTTT	CASSPGDRDTQYF
TRBD1	TRBV6-5	.	TRBJ1-3	TGTGCCAGCAGTCCTGACAGGGGCTCTGGAAACACCATATATTTT	CASSPDRGSGNTIYF
.	TRBV7-9	.	TRBJ2-2	TGTGCCAGCAGGTTACGCTCCGGACAGGGCGGGAGCACCGGGGAGCTGTTTTTT	CASRLRSGQGGSTGELFF
TRBD1	TRBV28	.	TRBJ1-2	TGTGCCAGCAGTGGTCAAGGACAGGGCGAGGGTCTCTATGGCTACACCTTC	CASSGQGQGEGLYGYTF